One sample yielded the 9 T cell receptor beta chains listed below, sequenced in a study of beta chain features in type 1 diabetes. Every bit of the isolated RNA underwent reverse transcription, so sequencing read expressed TCRB transcripts. Sequenced by immunoSEQ multiplex PCR; TCRdb stores in-frame clones only, minus some. Here the sample spans 450,000 to 600,000 clones, about 30% being singletons. The sequencing sample was made of naive CD4+ T cells from blood. These TCRs come from a man aged 18-30 years in good health.

The chain couples TRBV30 to TRBJ1-2; TRBD1 might be the D (6 bases). The CDR3 is made up of 12 amino acids. Germline assignment: CDR1 GTSNPN and CDR2 SVGIG (reference sequence). V was trimmed by 3 bases and J by 6 bases, leaving 11 bases between them. The CDR3 nucleotides are TGTGCCTGGAGAGGGGAGGGGGATGGCTACACCTTC. Translation: CAWRGEGDGYTF.

V gene TRBV15 combines with J gene TRBJ2-7; 13 bases line up with TRBD2. From germline, CDR1 is LNHNV and CDR2 YYDKDF (reference sequence). CDR3 length: 18 amino acids. V was clipped by 0 bases and J by 4 bases; unmatched bases: 9. The CDR3 is CATSRDNGLAGADYEQYF. For the CDR3, the DNA is TGTGCCACCAGCAGAGATAATGGACTAGCGGGAGCGGATTACGAGCAGTACTTC.

V usage is TRBV30 and J usage is TRBJ2-2, with TRBD1 as a possible D gene (5 bases). Germline CDR1 is GTSNPN and CDR2 is SVGIG (reference sequence). The CDR3 sequence is 13 residues long. Trimming cost V 3 bases and J 4 bases, with 9 bases left between them. CDR3 protein: CAWSGQGTGELFF. The CDR3 DNA is TGTGCCTGGAGCGGCCAGGGCACCGGGGAGCTGTTTTTT.

This clone has a handful of counts. Other DNA sequences of this sample code for an identical CDR3. The V and J genes are TRBV29-1 and TRBJ2-3; D may be TRBD2 (6 bases). Germline CDR1 and CDR2: SQVTM and ANQGSEA. CDR3 size: 12 residues. V lost 6 bases to trimming and J lost 1 base, with 8 bases between them. In DNA, the CDR3 is TGCAGCGTCGGGACTCGCACAGATACGCAGTATTTT. It translates to CSVGTRTDTQYF.

This clone was detected only a few times. The chain is built from TRBV4-3 and TRBJ2-4, with D perhaps TRBD1 (6 bases). There are 17 residues in the CDR3. The germline CDR1 and CDR2 sequences are LGHNA and YSLEER. V lost 0 bases, J lost 6 bases, and 18 bases lay in between. The CDR3 nucleotides are TGCGCCAGCAGCCAAGAAACTAGGACCCAAGGGGGAAACATTCAGTACTTC. Its translation: CASSQETRTQGGNIQYF.

V gene TRBV7-9 combines with J gene TRBJ2-2; D is unresolved. The CDR3 consists of 14 residues. In germline, CDR1 is SEHNR, CDR2 FQNEAQ (reference sequence). Trimming cost V 3 bases and J 4 bases, with 9 bases left between them. The CDR3 protein is CASSFETLTGELFF. The CDR3 coding sequence is TGTGCCAGCAGCTTCGAGACTCTCACCGGGGAGCTGTTTTTT.

CDR3 nucleotides: TGTGCCAGCAGTTTCCTGGGGGGCGCACCTTTGTTCTTC. Translation: CASSFLGGAPLFF. The V call is TRBV27, the J call TRBJ2-1; perhaps D is TRBD1 or TRBD2 (6 bases each). This CDR3 has 13 residues. CDR1 MNHEY and CDR2 SMNVEV come from the germline V gene (reference sequence). V gave up 3 bases and J gave up 15 bases, with 18 bases separating them.

The chain joins TRBV6-5 to TRBJ2-1; D ambiguous. V lost 2 bases, J lost 3 bases, and 8 bases lay in between. CDR3 length: 14 amino acids. Germline assignment: CDR1 MNHEY and CDR2 SVGAGI. The CDR3 bases are TGTGCCAGCAGTTACGGGGTAGGCTACAATGAGCAGTTCTTC. It codes for CASSYGVGYNEQFF.

The chain employs TRBV7-3 and TRBJ2-7, with D perhaps TRBD2 (5 bases). The germline V gene has CDR1 SGHTA and CDR2 FQGTGA. Trimming took 2 bases from V and 5 from J, leaving 10 bases between them. The CDR3 is made up of 13 amino acids. The CDR3 DNA reads TGTGCCAGCAGCTTAGACGGGATCGACGAGCAGTACTTC. This gives the protein CASSLDGIDEQYF.